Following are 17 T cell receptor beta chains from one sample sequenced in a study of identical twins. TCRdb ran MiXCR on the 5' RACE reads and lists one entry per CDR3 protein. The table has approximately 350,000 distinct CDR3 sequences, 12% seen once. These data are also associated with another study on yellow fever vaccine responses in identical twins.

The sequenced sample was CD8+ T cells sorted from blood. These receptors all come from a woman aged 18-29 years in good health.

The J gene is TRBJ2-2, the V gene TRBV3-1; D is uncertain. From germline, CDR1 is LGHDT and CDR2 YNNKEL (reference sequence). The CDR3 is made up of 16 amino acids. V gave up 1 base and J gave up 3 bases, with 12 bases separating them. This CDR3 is CASSQGRALYTGELFF. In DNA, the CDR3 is TGTGCCAGCAGCCAAGGACGGGCACTCTACACCGGGGAGCTGTTTTTT.

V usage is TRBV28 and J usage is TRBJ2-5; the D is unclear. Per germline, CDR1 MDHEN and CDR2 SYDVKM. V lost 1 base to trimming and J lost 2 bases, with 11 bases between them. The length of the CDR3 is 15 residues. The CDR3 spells CASSLLGRSQETQYF. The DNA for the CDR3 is TGTGCCAGCAGTTTATTGGGCCGGTCTCAAGAGACCCAGTACTTC.

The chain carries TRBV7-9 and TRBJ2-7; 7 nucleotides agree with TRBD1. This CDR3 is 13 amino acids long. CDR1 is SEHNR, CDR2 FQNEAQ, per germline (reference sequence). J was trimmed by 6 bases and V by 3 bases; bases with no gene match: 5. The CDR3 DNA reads TGTGCCAGCAGCTTTAACAGGGGACGCGAGCAGTACTTC. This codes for CASSFNRGREQYF.

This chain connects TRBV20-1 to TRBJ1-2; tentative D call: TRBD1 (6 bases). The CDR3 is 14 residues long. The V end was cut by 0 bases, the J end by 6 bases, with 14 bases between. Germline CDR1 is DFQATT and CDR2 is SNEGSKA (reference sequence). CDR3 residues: CSARDLGAKDGYTF. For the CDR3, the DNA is TGCAGTGCTAGAGATCTGGGGGCCAAGGATGGCTACACCTTC.

CDR3 in DNA: TGCGCCAGCAGCCCCGTGGGGGGTCGGGACACCGGGGAGCTGTTTTTT. It codes for CASSPVGGRDTGELFF. The rearrangement joins TRBV4-1 to TRBJ2-2; the D gene is possibly TRBD2 (6 bases). Germline CDR1 MGHRA, CDR2 YSYEKL. Trimming removed 4 bases at V and 3 bases at J, with 15 bases between. The CDR3 runs to 16 residues.

The CDR3 coding sequence is TGTGCCAGCCGAGGCCAGTTCGGGTCCTACGAGCAGTACGTC. Encoded protein: CASRGQFGSYEQYV. V gene TRBV6-2 or TRBV6-3 combines with J gene TRBJ2-7; D unresolved. The CDR3 has 14 amino acids. CDR1 is MNHEY, CDR2 SVGEGT, per germline. Trimming took off 8 bases at V and 1 base at J, with 15 bases between the two ends.

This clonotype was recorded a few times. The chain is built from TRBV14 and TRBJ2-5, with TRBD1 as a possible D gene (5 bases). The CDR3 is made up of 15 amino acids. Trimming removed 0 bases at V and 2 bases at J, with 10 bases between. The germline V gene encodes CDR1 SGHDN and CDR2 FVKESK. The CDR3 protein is CASSQEWQGQETQYF. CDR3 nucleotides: TGTGCCAGCAGCCAAGAGTGGCAGGGACAAGAGACCCAGTACTTC.

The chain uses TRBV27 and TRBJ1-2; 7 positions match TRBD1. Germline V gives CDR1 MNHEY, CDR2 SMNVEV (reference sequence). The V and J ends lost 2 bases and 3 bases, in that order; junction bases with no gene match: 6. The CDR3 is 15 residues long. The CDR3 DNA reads TGTGCCAGCAGTTTAAAGGCGGGACAGCACTATGGCTACACCTTC. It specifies CASSLKAGQHYGYTF.

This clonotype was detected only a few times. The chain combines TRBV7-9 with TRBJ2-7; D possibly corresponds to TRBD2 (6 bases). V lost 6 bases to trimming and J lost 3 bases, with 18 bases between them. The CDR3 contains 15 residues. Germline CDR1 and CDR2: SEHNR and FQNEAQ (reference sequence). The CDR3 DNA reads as TGTGCCAGCAGTCCCGGGAGTGTATCAGGCTACGAGCAGTACTTC. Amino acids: CASSPGSVSGYEQYF.

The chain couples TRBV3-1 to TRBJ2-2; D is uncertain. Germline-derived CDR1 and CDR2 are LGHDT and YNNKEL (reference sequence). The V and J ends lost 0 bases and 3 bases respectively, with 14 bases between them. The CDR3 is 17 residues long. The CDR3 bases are TGTGCCAGCAGCCAAGAGCTCGGACGGATGGACACCGGGGAGCTGTTTTTT. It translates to CASSQELGRMDTGELFF.

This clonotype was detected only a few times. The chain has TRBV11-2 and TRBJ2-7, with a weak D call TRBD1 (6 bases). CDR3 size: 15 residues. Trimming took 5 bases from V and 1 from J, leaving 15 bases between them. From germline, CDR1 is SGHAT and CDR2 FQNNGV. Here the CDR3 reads CASSVVDRPSYEQYF. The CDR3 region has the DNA TGTGCCAGCAGCGTGGTGGACAGACCTTCCTACGAGCAGTACTTC.

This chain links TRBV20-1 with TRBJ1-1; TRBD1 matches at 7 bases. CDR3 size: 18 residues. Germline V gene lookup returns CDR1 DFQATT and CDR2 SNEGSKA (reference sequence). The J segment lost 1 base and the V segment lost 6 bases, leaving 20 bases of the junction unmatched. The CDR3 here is CSATTRAITTGENTEAFF. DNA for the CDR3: TGCAGTGCCACTACTAGGGCGATAACTACAGGGGAGAACACTGAAGCTTTCTTT.

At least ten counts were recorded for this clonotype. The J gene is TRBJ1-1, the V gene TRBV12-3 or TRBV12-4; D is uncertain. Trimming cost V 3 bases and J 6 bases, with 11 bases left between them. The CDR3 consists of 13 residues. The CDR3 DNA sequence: TGTGCCAGCAGTTTCGGACCGGGTCCTGAAGCTTTCTTT. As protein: CASSFGPGPEAFF.

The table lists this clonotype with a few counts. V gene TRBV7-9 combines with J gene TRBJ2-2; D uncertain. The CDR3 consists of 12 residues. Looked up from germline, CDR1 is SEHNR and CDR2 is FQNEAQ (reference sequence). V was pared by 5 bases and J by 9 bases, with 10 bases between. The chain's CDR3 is CASSPEPRELFF. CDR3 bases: TGTGCCAGCAGCCCCGAACCCCGGGAGCTGTTTTTT.

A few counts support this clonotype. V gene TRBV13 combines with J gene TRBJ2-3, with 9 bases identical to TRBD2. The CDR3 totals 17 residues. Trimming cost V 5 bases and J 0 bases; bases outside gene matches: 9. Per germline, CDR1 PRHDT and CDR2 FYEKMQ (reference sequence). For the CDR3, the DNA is TGTGCCAGCAGCAACCATATAGCGGGAGAGAGCACAGATACGCAGTATTTT. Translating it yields CASSNHIAGESTDTQYF. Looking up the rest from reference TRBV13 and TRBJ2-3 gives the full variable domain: AAGVIQSPRHLIKEKRETATLKCYPIPRHDTVYWYQQGPGQDPQFLISFYEKMQSDKGSIPDRFSAQQFSDYHSELNMSSLELGDSALYFCASSNHIAGESTDTQYFGPGTRLTVL.

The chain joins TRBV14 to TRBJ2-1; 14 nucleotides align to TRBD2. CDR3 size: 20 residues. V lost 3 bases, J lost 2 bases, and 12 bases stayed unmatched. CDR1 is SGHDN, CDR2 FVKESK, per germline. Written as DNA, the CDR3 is TGTGCCAGCAGCCAGCACGGGACTAGCGGGGGCCCCCCTCCCTACAATGAGCAGTTCTTC. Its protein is CASSQHGTSGGPPPYNEQFF.

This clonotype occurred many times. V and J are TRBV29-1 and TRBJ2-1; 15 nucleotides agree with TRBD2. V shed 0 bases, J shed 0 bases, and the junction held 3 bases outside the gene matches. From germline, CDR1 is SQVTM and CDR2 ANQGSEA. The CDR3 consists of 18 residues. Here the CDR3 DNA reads TGCAGCGTTGAAGAGGGACTAGCGGGAGGTCCCTCCTACAATGAGCAGTTCTTC. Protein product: CSVEEGLAGGPSYNEQFF.